This record covers a single T cell receptor (beta chain). The antigen remains undetermined. The sample originates from a study of regulatory T cells in long-lasting Graves disease. General study findings and limits: Persistent disease preferred TRBV28, TRBJ1-2 and TRBJ2-5.

V lost 0 bases, J lost 8 bases, and 8 bases lay in between. There are 13 residues in the CDR3. CDR1 SGHNT and CDR2 YYREEE come from the germline V gene (reference sequence). Regarding time point: persistent/refractory GD, antithyroid drugs over 5 years with positive TRAb. RNA extracted from PBMCs served as the sequencing template. Investigators prepared the TCR beta libraries by applying iRepertoire HTBI primers and Arm-PCR of CDR3 regions. Study processing details: Spanning all samples, the identified segments comprised around 64 TRBV and approximately 13 TRBJ. In TCRdb, the multiplex PCR reads were re-called with MiXCR into one record per CDR3 protein. V and J calls and clone size were set by TCRdb, not the authors. The data hold some 420,000 distinct CDR3 sequences, with approximately 23% observed a single time.

The TCR was taken from a female donor with Graves disease. The chain combines TRBV5-4 with TRBJ1-4; no firm D call. Sequenced material: peripheral blood mononuclear cells (PBMCs), taken when the disease was refractory, from a patient treated with antithyroid drugs. The CDR3 sequence: CASSLGVYEKLFF. CDR3 DNA sequence: TGTGCCAGCAGCTTGGGTGTTTACGAAAAACTGTTTTTT.